The clone carrying this T cell receptor (beta chain) was seen many times. Its antigen is as yet unknown. Together with a sample-barcoded 5' primer, a J-beta primer mix was included in a second PCR lasting about 6 to 11 cycles. The template-switch adaptor, which had 12 random nucleotides, put a tag on each cDNA molecule. TCRdb used MiXCR to reprocess the 5' RACE reads, holding one entry per CDR3 protein. The sample has around 1,500,000 distinct CDR3 sequences, over 25% seen once; the top ten hold 7% to 9%. The data were taken from a study of blood T cells in healthy people across ages. Study-wide findings and caveats: TCR beta diversity, measured per million T cells, fell in a roughly linear way with age. Both naive CD4+ cell counts and diversity were greater in long-lived donors than in aged donors.

This CDR3 has 14 amino acids. The ends were cut back, 3 bases at V and 8 bases at J, with 16 bases in the middle. Per the germline V gene, CDR1 is MDHEN and CDR2 is SYDVKM. The specimen sequenced was blood. The TCR originated in a woman younger than 45 in good health. This chain connects TRBV28 to TRBJ1-2; a weak D match, TRBD1 (5 bases). CDR3: CASSLGRMAWGYTF. In DNA form, the CDR3 reads TGTGCCAGCAGTTTGGGACGGATGGCTTGGGGCTACACCTTC.